This T cell receptor (beta chain) was captured by sequencing in a study of T cells in Graves' hyperthyroidism and ophthalmopathy. This clonotype was observed a few times. Its antigen is unidentified. RNA transcripts were the template for amplifying TCR beta CDR3 regions. The primer set for the first-round RT-PCR of the TCR CDR3 was HTBI. TCRdb re-derived calls from the multiplex PCR reads in MiXCR, one entry per CDR3 protein. The sample includes about 560,000 distinct CDR3 sequences, roughly 17% seen only once; the top ten take around 19%. Study-level findings and limits: Clonotypes that were expanded in thyroid above 0.001 mostly appeared in blood too.

Trimming at V came to 5 bases and at J to 1 base, leaving 5 bases not matched to a gene. CDR1 and CDR2 from the germline V gene are MNHEY and SMNVEV (reference sequence). The CDR3 contains 15 residues. Uncontrolled infection, other autoimmune disease, pregnancy or lactation led to exclusion. PBMCs were derived from around 10 ml fresh peripheral blood. The receptor's source is a young woman with Graves' hyperthyroidism. V and J are TRBV27 and TRBJ2-3, with TRBD2 identical over 8 bases. Sequenced: blood. CDR3 amino acids: CASSQAGAGTDTQYF. The CDR3 region has the DNA TGTGCCAGCAGTCAAGCGGGGGCCGGCACAGATACGCAGTATTTT.